Following are 31 T cell receptor beta chains from one sample sequenced in a study of identical twins. Via MiXCR, TCRdb re-called the 5' RACE reads, giving one row per CDR3 protein. Among 500,000 to 650,000 distinct CDR3 sequences listed, 20% to 25% were seen once. The same specimen was also included in a second study, on yellow fever vaccine responses in identical twins.

The sequenced sample consisted of CD4+ T cells sorted from blood. The receptors were gathered from a woman between 18 and 29 years old in good health.

This clonotype was picked up many times. J is TRBJ1-1 and V is TRBV5-1; D remains ambiguous. Germline values: CDR1 SGHRS, CDR2 YFSETQ. This CDR3 contains 13 residues. V shed 0 bases and J shed 3 bases, with 6 bases lying between them. CDR3 sequence (DNA): TGCGCCAGCAGCTTGGCCTGGTACACTGAAGCTTTCTTT. Amino acids: CASSLAWYTEAFF.

This clonotype was detected a few times. CDR3 region: CASSLVGSTVGNTGELFF. CDR3 bases: TGTGCCAGCAGCTTAGTGGGTTCGACGGTCGGGAACACCGGGGAGCTGTTTTTT. The chain links TRBV7-8 to TRBJ2-2; D is unresolved. V gave up 1 base and J gave up 1 base, with 16 bases separating them. Germline values: CDR1 SGHVS, CDR2 FQNEAQ. This CDR3 region has 18 residues.

There are many counts of this clonotype. V usage is TRBV4-2 and J usage is TRBJ2-5; D is unclear. CDR1 is LGHNA, CDR2 YNFKEQ, per germline. Deletions cut 0 bases from V and 2 bases from J, with 4 bases between. The CDR3 totals 13 residues. The CDR3 protein is CASSQDRQETQYF. The CDR3 bases are TGTGCCAGCAGCCAAGACAGGCAAGAGACCCAGTACTTC.

This clonotype showed up many times. The genes are TRBV5-1 and TRBJ2-3, with 9 bases aligning to TRBD2. CDR1 is SGHRS, CDR2 YFSETQ, per germline. The CDR3 is made up of 16 amino acids. The V and J ends lost 0 bases and 6 bases, in that order; junction bases with no gene match: 8. In DNA, the CDR3 is TGCGCCAGCAGCTTGGCCCCTAGCGGGATGTTGGATACGCAGTATTTT. It is translated as CASSLAPSGMLDTQYF.

CDR3 bases: TGTGCCAGCAGCTTAGACGGGGTCTACGAGCAGTACTTC. Translation: CASSLDGVYEQYF. This chain joins TRBV7-9 and TRBJ2-7, with D possibly TRBD2 on 5 matching bases. The CDR3 runs to 13 residues. Trimming took 1 base from V and 3 from J, leaving 7 bases between them. CDR1 is SEHNR, CDR2 FQNEAQ, per germline (reference sequence). The whole variable domain, remainder taken from reference TRBV7-9 and TRBJ2-7, is DTGVSQNPRHKITKRGQNVTFRCDPISEHNRLYWYRQTLGQGPEFLTYFQNEAQLEKSRLLSDRFSAERPKGSFSTLEIQRTEQGDSAMYLCASSLDGVYEQYFGPGTRLTVT.

This clonotype came up a few times. This chain links TRBV20-1 with TRBJ2-1; 10 bases are a match to TRBD2. After removal of 5 bases from V and 5 bases from J, the junction contained 6 bases not matched to a gene. The CDR3 consists of 14 residues. Germline loops: CDR1 DFQATT, CDR2 SNEGSKA (reference sequence). The CDR3 region has the DNA TGCAGTGCTTTTCTAGCGGGGGTACACAATGAGCAGTTCTTC. Translating it yields CSAFLAGVHNEQFF.

This clonotype came up a few times. The chain has TRBV12-3 or TRBV12-4 and TRBJ1-5, with D possibly TRBD1 on 5 matching bases. This CDR3 contains 16 residues. V lost 3 bases to trimming and J lost 0 bases, with 12 bases between them. CDR3 in DNA: TGTGCCAGCAGTTTGCAGGGAAGATATAGCAATCAGCCCCAGCATTTT. Translation: CASSLQGRYSNQPQHF.

The chain links TRBV2 to TRBJ1-1; 7 bases match TRBD1. CDR3 size: 16 residues. The V gene end was trimmed by 3 bases and the J gene end by 4 bases; junction bases not matched to a gene: 11. Germline V gene lookup returns CDR1 SNHLY and CDR2 FYNNEI. The CDR3 nucleotides are TGTGCCAGCAGTGACATGAGGGGGCCAGAGGGCACTGAAGCTTTCTTT. This encodes CASSDMRGPEGTEAFF.

This clonotype occurred a few times. The chain carries TRBV6-4 and TRBJ2-3; D call uncertain. Per germline, CDR1 MRHNA and CDR2 SNTAGT. CDR3 length: 13 amino acids. The V gene lost 8 bases and the J gene lost 6 bases, with 15 bases spanning the gap. The CDR3 DNA reads as TGTGCCAGCGCCAACTCCCTCTTGGATACGCAGTATTTT. This encodes CASANSLLDTQYF.

This clonotype was found a few times. DNA of the CDR3: TGCAGTGCTAGACGACGGTCGGGAGGGATAGATACGCAGTATTTT. Protein sequence: CSARRRSGGIDTQYF. The chain links TRBV20-1 to TRBJ2-3; 8 bases map to TRBD2. Germline assignment: CDR1 DFQATT and CDR2 SNEGSKA (reference sequence). The V and J ends lost 2 bases and 5 bases, in that order; junction bases with no gene match: 9. This CDR3 spans 15 amino acids.

The chain couples TRBV5-1 to TRBJ2-2; D is undetermined. Germline-derived CDR1 and CDR2 are SGHRS and YFSETQ. The CDR3 consists of 13 residues. V lost 4 bases to trimming and J lost 1 base, with 5 bases between them. The CDR3, as DNA: TGCGCCAGCAGCACCGAGAACACCGGGGAGCTGTTTTTT. As protein: CASSTENTGELFF.

J is TRBJ2-5 and V is TRBV3-1; no reliable D call. Germline assignment: CDR1 LGHDT and CDR2 YNNKEL (reference sequence). V shed 0 bases and J shed 2 bases, with 7 bases lying between them. This CDR3 has 14 residues. The CDR3 bases are TGTGCCAGCAGCCAAGATTGGCAGCAAGAGACCCAGTACTTC. Its translation: CASSQDWQQETQYF.

V usage is TRBV11-2 and J usage is TRBJ2-3, with 10 bases lining up with TRBD2. The CDR3 is 20 residues long. V lost 0 bases and J lost 1; bases outside the gene matches: 13. From germline, CDR1 is SGHAT and CDR2 FQNNGV. CDR3 DNA: TGTGCCAGCAGCTTAGATGCTAGCGGGAGTCCTCGAGGACGCACAGATACGCAGTATTTT. It translates to CASSLDASGSPRGRTDTQYF. Using reference TRBV11-2 and TRBJ2-3 for the parts outside the CDR3, the full variable domain is EAGVAQSPRYKIIEKRQSVAFWCNPISGHATLYWYQQILGQGPKLLIQFQNNGVVDDSQLPKDRFSAERLKGVDSTLKIQPAKLEDSAVYLCASSLDASGSPRGRTDTQYFGPGTRLTVL.

The chain combines TRBV5-1 with TRBJ2-7, with 7 bases aligning to TRBD1. Germline values: CDR1 SGHRS, CDR2 YFSETQ. Trimming took 3 bases from V and 6 from J; bases not matched to a gene: 3. This CDR3 region has 12 residues. The CDR3 protein is CASSSNRGEQYF. CDR3 nucleotide sequence: TGCGCCAGCAGCTCGAACAGGGGCGAGCAGTACTTC.

This chain uses TRBV24-1 with TRBJ2-1; D is perhaps TRBD2 (5 bases). This CDR3 region has 17 residues. Trimming took 4 bases from V and 0 from J, leaving 15 bases between them. CDR1 KGHDR and CDR2 SFDVKD come from the germline V gene. The CDR3 sequence is CATSDPGSVSSYNEQFF. The CDR3 coding sequence is TGTGCCACCAGTGACCCGGGGAGCGTCAGCTCCTACAATGAGCAGTTCTTC.

This clonotype was seen only a few times. This chain joins TRBV7-2 and TRBJ1-2, with TRBD1 matching over 7 bases. CDR3 size: 15 residues. Germline CDR1 is SGHTA and CDR2 is FQGNSA. V trimming: 4 bases; J trimming: 4 bases; junction bases outside the gene matches: 9. For the CDR3, the DNA is TGTGCCAGCAGCTATCCGGGACAGCCAGTCTATGGCTACACCTTC. Its protein product is CASSYPGQPVYGYTF. Full variable domain (remainder filled in from reference TRBV7-2 and TRBJ1-2): GAGVSQSPSNKVTEKGKDVELRCDPISGHTALYWYRQSLGQGLEFLIYFQGNSAPDKSGLPSDRFSAERTGGSVSTLTIQRTQQEDSAVYLCASSYPGQPVYGYTFGSGTRLTVV.

The chain joins TRBV11-2 to TRBJ2-1; D gene uncertain. V lost 1 base and J 5 bases, leaving 15 bases between the germline ends. The CDR3 is 16 amino acids. The germline gives CDR1 SGHAT, CDR2 FQNNGV. The CDR3: CASSLVPGLSHNEQFF. CDR3 DNA: TGTGCCAGCAGCTTAGTCCCAGGTTTGTCACACAATGAGCAGTTCTTC.

This clonotype has only a few counts. J is TRBJ2-1 and V is TRBV27, with a possible D match to TRBD2 (5 bases). This CDR3 contains 16 residues. CDR1 and CDR2 from the germline V gene are MNHEY and SMNVEV (reference sequence). Trimming shortened V by 2 bases and J by 1 base, and 12 bases separated the two germline ends. The CDR3 loop reads CASSLEGSRSYNEQFF. The DNA for the CDR3 is TGTGCCAGCAGTTTAGAGGGTAGCAGGTCCTACAATGAGCAGTTCTTC.

The gene calls are TRBV4-1 and TRBJ2-7; D uncertain. This CDR3 spans 15 amino acids. Trimming pared 0 bases from V and 0 bases from J, leaving 9 bases between. CDR1 and CDR2 (germline): MGHRA, YSYEKL. This chain's CDR3 is CASSQESQSSYEQYF. As DNA, the CDR3 is TGCGCCAGCAGCCAAGAAAGTCAGAGCTCCTACGAGCAGTACTTC.

This clonotype turned up a few times. The chain joins TRBV14 to TRBJ2-1; the D gene could be TRBD1 or TRBD2 (6 bases each). The CDR3 is 14 amino acids. V was trimmed by 7 bases and J by 7 bases, leaving 17 bases between them. Germline V gene sequence: CDR1 SGHDN, CDR2 FVKESK. The CDR3 DNA follows: TGTGCCAGCAACTACGGGGGCCCGGGTAATGAGCAGTTCTTC. The encoded protein is CASNYGGPGNEQFF.

In this sample, this clonotype turned up a few times. This chain uses TRBV3-1 with TRBJ2-7; 8 bases are a match to TRBD2. Losses at the gene ends were 8 bases for V and 2 bases for J; bases not matched to a gene: 2. Germline loops: CDR1 LGHDT, CDR2 YNNKEL (reference sequence). This CDR3 spans 12 amino acids. DNA for the CDR3: TGTGCCAGCTCTAGCGGGCCCTACGAGCAGTACTTC. Its translation is CASSSGPYEQYF.

This clonotype turned up a few times. The CDR3 region is CAIRIGQGNTEAFF. Here the CDR3 DNA reads TGTGCCATCAGAATTGGACAGGGTAACACTGAAGCTTTCTTT. This sequence joins TRBV10-3 and TRBJ1-1, with TRBD1 matching 8 bases. The CDR3 has 14 residues. Germline trimming cut 6 bases from V and 2 bases from J; bases unmatched to any gene: 5. Per germline, CDR1 ENHRY and CDR2 SYGVKD.

This clonotype was observed a handful of times. The V call is TRBV10-3, the J call TRBJ2-5, with a weak D call TRBD2 (5 bases). The V gene's germline CDR1 is ENHRY and CDR2 SYGVKD. With 7 bases removed from V and 5 bases from J, the gap between germline ends came to 20 bases. This CDR3 has 15 residues. The CDR3 DNA follows: TGTGCCATCAAAGGTGGTTCGAGCGAGGGCGAGACCCAGTACTTC. Translated: CAIKGGSSEGETQYF.

The chain combines TRBV20-1 with TRBJ2-2; 10 bases are a match to TRBD2. Germline V gene data show CDR1 as DFQATT and CDR2 as SNEGSKA (reference sequence). The CDR3 consists of 15 residues. V dropped 3 bases and J dropped 5; count of bases not matched to a gene: 6. CDR3 amino acids: CSARGSTSGTGELFF. The CDR3, as DNA: TGCAGTGCTAGGGGATCGACTAGCGGGACCGGGGAGCTGTTTTTT.

This clonotype was seen at least ten times. The rearrangement uses TRBV4-1 and TRBJ1-2; D is unresolved. Germline V gene lookup returns CDR1 MGHRA and CDR2 YSYEKL. The CDR3 has 12 residues. Trimming pared 1 base from V and 6 bases from J, leaving 6 bases between. The CDR3 sequence is CASSQVSDGYTF. The DNA for the CDR3 is TGCGCCAGCAGCCAAGTATCGGATGGCTACACCTTC.

The V and J genes are TRBV10-2 and TRBJ2-1, with TRBD2 matching 8 bases. The CDR3 covers 14 residues. J gave up 7 bases and V 2 bases, and 4 bases lay outside the gene matches. CDR1 WSHSY and CDR2 SAAADI come from the germline V gene. The CDR3 protein is CASSEAGGFNEQFF. The CDR3 DNA reads TGCGCCAGCAGTGAGGCGGGAGGTTTTAATGAGCAGTTCTTC.

The chain is built from TRBV24-1 and TRBJ2-3; 8 nucleotides line up with TRBD2. The trim removed 5 bases at V and 2 bases at J, leaving 5 bases unmatched. The CDR3 has 15 residues. Germline lookup yields CDR1 KGHDR and CDR2 SFDVKD. The CDR3 DNA reads as TGTGCCACCAGTGGAGCGGGAGATGACACAGATACGCAGTATTTT. The encoded protein is CATSGAGDDTDTQYF.

Note on this clonotype: The junction differs from germline at one of its ends, possibly a read error. CDR3 residues: CNARDSLAGGSETQYF. The CDR3 DNA follows: TGCAATGCTAGAGATAGCCTAGCGGGGGGCTCGGAGACCCAGTACTTC. The chain has TRBV20-1 and TRBJ2-5, with 11 bases that match TRBD2. The CDR3 consists of 16 residues. Germline V gene lookup returns CDR1 DFQATT and CDR2 SNEGSKA (reference sequence).

This clonotype was counted between two and nine times. V gene TRBV2 combines with J gene TRBJ1-2; D unresolved. The CDR3 totals 14 residues. Germline V gene sequence: CDR1 SNHLY, CDR2 FYNNEI. V dropped 7 bases and J dropped 4 bases, with 16 bases sitting between them. CDR3 in DNA: TGTGCCAGCACCCTGGATAGCGCTGGCTATGGCTACACCTTC. Residues: CASTLDSAGYGYTF.

This rearrangement joins TRBV3-1 to TRBJ2-6; D perhaps matches TRBD1 (5 bases). The germline V gene has CDR1 LGHDT and CDR2 YNNKEL (reference sequence). The CDR3 spans 17 residues. The ends were cut back, 4 bases at V and 0 bases at J, with 13 bases in the middle. The CDR3 DNA sequence: TGTGCCAGCAGCCCCTCTGGACAACGCTCTGGGGCCAACGTCCTGACTTTC. It translates to CASSPSGQRSGANVLTF.

This clonotype was counted at least ten times. For the CDR3, the DNA is TGTGCCAGCAGTTTAGGACAGGGGAACGAAAAACTGTTTTTT. The encoded protein is CASSLGQGNEKLFF. The chain combines TRBV12-3 or TRBV12-4 with TRBJ1-4; TRBD1 aligns across 8 bases. The length of the CDR3 is 14 residues. V was clipped by 1 base and J by 8 bases; unmatched bases: 3.